The 18 T cell receptor beta chains given below trace back to one sample, sequenced in a study of cytomegalovirus exposure and HLA in healthy donors. In the PCR, 60 Vbeta and 13 Jbeta primers were used. TCRdb keeps only in-frame clones here, not all; method: immunoSEQ multiplex PCR. The sample carries some 180,000 clones, about four fifths recorded once. Sequencing input: PBMCs. All receptors derive from a woman aged 18-29 years in good health and CMV-seronegative.

A single count supports this clone. The chain recombines TRBV11-2 with TRBJ2-4; D is possibly TRBD1 (5 bases). Germline-derived CDR1 and CDR2 are SGHAT and FQNNGV. V lost 6 bases to trimming and J lost 3 bases, with 9 bases between them. This CDR3 is 13 amino acids long. CDR3 region: CASRGLSKNIQYF. The DNA of the CDR3 is TGTGCCAGCAGGGGGCTCAGCAAAAACATTCAGTACTTC.

A remark on this clone: Other nucleotide sequences in the sample specify the same CDR3. The CDR3 nucleotides read TGTGCCACTAGGGGGCAGGGGTGGTCCTACGAGCAGTACGTC. Its translation: CATRGQGWSYEQYV. V gene TRBV15 combines with J gene TRBJ2-7; 7 nucleotides match TRBD1. J was trimmed by 1 base and V by 9 bases; bases with no gene match: 9. Germline values: CDR1 LNHNV, CDR2 YYDKDF (reference sequence). The CDR3 has 14 residues.

This chain links TRBV7-8 with TRBJ2-2, with 7 bases aligning to TRBD1. CDR3 length: 16 residues. Germline V gives CDR1 SGHVS, CDR2 FQNEAQ. Germline trimming cut 5 bases from V and 2 bases from J; bases unmatched to any gene: 8. CDR3 coding DNA: TGTGCCAGCAGCATGGGACAGACTTTCAACACCGGGGAGCTGTTTTTT. Translating gives CASSMGQTFNTGELFF.

The chain carries TRBV2 and TRBJ1-5; 9 bases fit TRBD1. There are 17 residues in the CDR3. CDR1 and CDR2 (germline): SNHLY, FYNNEI. The V gene end was trimmed by 8 bases and the J gene end by 2 bases; junction bases not matched to a gene: 13. In nucleotides, the CDR3 is TGTGCCAGCTCGACCGGGACAGGGATCTCAGGCAATCAGCCCCAGCATTTT. Its protein is CASSTGTGISGNQPQHF.

The chain employs TRBV18 and TRBJ1-3, with D uncertain. Germline CDR1 reads KGHSH; CDR2 reads LQKENI. The V end lost 2 bases, the J end lost 0 bases, and 8 bases lay between the germline ends. There are 15 residues in the CDR3. The CDR3: CASSPSSSSGNTIYF. In nucleotides, the CDR3 is TGTGCCAGCTCACCATCATCCAGCTCTGGAAACACCATATATTTT.

V is TRBV29-1 and J is TRBJ1-3, with TRBD1 as a possible D gene (5 bases). The CDR3 has 16 amino acids. V was shortened by 0 bases and J by 3 bases, with 15 bases between the two germline ends. Germline loops: CDR1 SQVTM, CDR2 ANQGSEA. CDR3 loop: CSVEDYGREGGNTIYF. CDR3 nucleotides: TGCAGCGTTGAAGATTACGGCAGGGAAGGTGGAAACACCATATATTTT.

J is TRBJ1-1 and V is TRBV5-4; D unresolved. Germline V gene lookup returns CDR1 SGHNT and CDR2 YYREEE (reference sequence). Trimming took off 10 bases at V and 2 bases at J, with 15 bases between the two ends. CDR3 size: 13 residues. The CDR3 protein is CASSWEDNTEAFF. DNA of the CDR3: TGTGCCTCCTCTTGGGAGGACAACACTGAAGCTTTCTTT. Full variable domain (missing parts from reference TRBV5-4 and TRBJ1-1): ETGVTQSPTHLIKTRGQQVTLRCSSQSGHNTVSWYQQALGQGPQFIFQYYREEENGRGNFPPRFSGLQFPNYSSELNVNALELDDSALYLCASSWEDNTEAFFGQGTRLTVV.

This chain connects TRBV29-1 to TRBJ1-2, with 7 positions matching TRBD1. Germline CDR1 is SQVTM and CDR2 is ANQGSEA. This CDR3 has 15 residues. The ends lost 1 base at V and 6 bases at J; junction bases unmatched: 11. CDR3 sequence (DNA): TGCAGCGTTGAAGGGTCCCTGGGGACAGTCGATGGCTACACCTTC. Its protein product is CSVEGSLGTVDGYTF.

This chain joins TRBV28 and TRBJ2-2, with 10 bases identical to TRBD2. Trimming at V came to 7 bases and at J to 4 bases, leaving 3 bases not matched to a gene. Germline CDR1 reads MDHEN; CDR2 reads SYDVKM. This CDR3 region has 14 residues. As DNA, the CDR3 is TGTGCCAGCAAAGCGGGGGGGCCCACCGGGGAGCTGTTTTTT. This codes for CASKAGGPTGELFF.

V usage is TRBV6-5 and J usage is TRBJ2-4, with D perhaps TRBD1 (6 bases). Germline V gives CDR1 MNHEY, CDR2 SVGAGI. Trimming took off 2 bases at V and 9 bases at J, with 11 bases between the two ends. The CDR3 length is 13 residues. For the CDR3, the DNA is TGTGCCAGCAGTTACAGGACAGAGGGCATTCAGTACTTC. Its translation: CASSYRTEGIQYF.

The chain couples TRBV5-4 to TRBJ2-5; 8 positions agree with TRBD1. In germline, CDR1 is SGHNT, CDR2 YYREEE (reference sequence). This CDR3 comprises 15 residues. V trimming: 5 bases; J trimming: 8 bases; junction bases outside the gene matches: 14. The CDR3 sequence is CASRADRGRTRTQYF. In DNA, the CDR3 is TGTGCCAGCAGGGCTGACAGGGGAAGGACGCGAACCCAGTACTTC.

The V call is TRBV27, the J call TRBJ1-5, with D perhaps TRBD1 (6 bases). The CDR3 totals 15 residues. Germline-derived CDR1 and CDR2 are MNHEY and SMNVEV (reference sequence). V lost 2 bases to trimming and J lost 5 bases, with 13 bases between them. Here the CDR3 DNA reads TGTGCCAGCAGTTTAGTGGGACAAGGCGATCAGCCCCAGCATTTT. Translating gives CASSLVGQGDQPQHF.

The chain has TRBV29-1 and TRBJ1-3; D gene ambiguous. V lost 2 bases and J 0 bases, leaving 11 bases between the germline ends. The CDR3 spans 15 residues. Per the germline V gene, CDR1 is SQVTM and CDR2 is ANQGSEA. CDR3 DNA sequence: TGCAGCGTTGAACTGGAGTCGAACTCTGGAAACACCATATATTTT. Translation gives CSVELESNSGNTIYF. The variable domain in full, completed from reference TRBV29-1 and TRBJ1-3, reads SAVISQKPSRDICQRGTSLTIQCQVDSQVTMMFWYRQQPGQSLTLIATANQGSEATYESGFVIDKFPISRPNLTFSTLTVSNMSPEDSSIYLCSVELESNSGNTIYFGEGSWLTVV.

The chain employs TRBV21-1 and TRBJ2-3; TRBD2 is the table's D call, not checked against the DNA. TRBV21-1 is given as a pseudogene. The CDR3 totals 17 residues. The CDR3 DNA sequence: TGTGCCAGCAATCCGGGACTAAGGTCCACTAGCACAGATACGCAGTATTTT. This sequence encodes CASNPGLRSTSTDTQYF.

This chain uses TRBV15 with TRBJ2-5; the match to TRBD1 covers 11 bases. Gene TRBJ2-7 matches the end of the DNA better, so the J call may be wrong. This CDR3 has 15 amino acids. Germline V gene lookup returns CDR1 LNHNV and CDR2 YYDKDF (reference sequence). CDR3 sequence: CATSRPLDRGREQYF. The CDR3 DNA is TGTGCCACCAGCAGACCCTTGGACAGGGGGCGCGAGCAGTACTTC.

This clone was seen a few times. This chain connects TRBV2 to TRBJ2-3; 7 nucleotides line up with TRBD2. J gave up 6 bases and V 3 bases, and 15 bases lay outside the gene matches. This CDR3 has 17 residues. Per germline, CDR1 SNHLY and CDR2 FYNNEI. CDR3 nucleotide sequence: TGTGCCAGCAGTGATCCAGGGCCTAGCGGACGTCCCGATACGCAGTATTTT. Protein: CASSDPGPSGRPDTQYF.

V and J are TRBV10-3 and TRBJ2-5; 11 bases align to TRBD1. The CDR3 length is 13 residues. The junction had 1 base not matched to a gene; V was cut back by 9 bases and J by 1 base. The germline V gene has CDR1 ENHRY and CDR2 SYGVKD. As DNA, the CDR3 is TGTGCCATTGGGACAGGGGGCCAAGAGACCCAGTACTTC. Its translation is CAIGTGGQETQYF.

The chain combines TRBV28 with TRBJ1-4, with D possibly TRBD1 on 6 matching bases. V lost 5 bases and J 3 bases, leaving 16 bases between the germline ends. CDR3 length: 16 residues. Germline lookup yields CDR1 MDHEN and CDR2 SYDVKM. The CDR3 loop is CASSPKGGLSNEKLFF. CDR3 coding DNA: TGTGCCAGCAGTCCCAAGGGGGGGCTGTCTAATGAAAAACTGTTTTTT.